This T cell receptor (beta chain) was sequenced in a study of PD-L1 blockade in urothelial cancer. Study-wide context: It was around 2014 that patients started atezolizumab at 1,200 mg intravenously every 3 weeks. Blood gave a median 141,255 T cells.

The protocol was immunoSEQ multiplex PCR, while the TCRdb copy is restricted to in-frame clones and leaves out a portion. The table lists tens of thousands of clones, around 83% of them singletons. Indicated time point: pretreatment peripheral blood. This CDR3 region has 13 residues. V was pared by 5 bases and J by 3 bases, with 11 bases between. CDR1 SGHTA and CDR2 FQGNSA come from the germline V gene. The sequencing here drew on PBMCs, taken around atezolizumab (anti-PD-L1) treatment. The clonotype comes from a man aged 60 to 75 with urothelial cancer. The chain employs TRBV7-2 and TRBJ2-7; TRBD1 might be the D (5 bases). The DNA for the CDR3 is TGTGCCAGCAGCGTCAGGGTGGTCTACGAGCAGTACTTC. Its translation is CASSVRVVYEQYF.